The 4 T cell receptor beta chains presented below share a single source sample, sequenced in a study of blood T cell repertoires in COVID-19. Only in-frame clones appear in the TCRdb table, and some are missing; sequencing was by immunoSEQ multiplex PCR. In the table there are about 190,000 clones, 86% of which are singletons. Sequences were obtained from PBMCs or T cells enriched from blood (not recorded which). The receptors derive from a woman in her twenties or thirties who had recovered from COVID-19.

The CDR3 region has the DNA TGTGCCAGCAGTCACGAGGCGGGACAGAGTTGCTACGAGCAGTACTTC. Translating gives CASSHEAGQSCYEQYF. The chain has TRBV27 and TRBJ2-7; tentative D call: TRBD1 (7 bases). This CDR3 has 16 residues. V was trimmed by 5 bases and J by 3 bases, leaving 20 bases between them. Germline CDR1 and CDR2: MNHEY and SMNVEV (reference sequence).

This chain links TRBV10-3 with TRBJ1-5, with D unclear. Germline assignment: CDR1 ENHRY and CDR2 SYGVKD. The CDR3 totals 15 residues. With 3 bases removed from V and 2 bases from J, the gap between germline ends came to 11 bases. CDR3 residues: CAISESDTGNQPQHF. CDR3 sequence (DNA): TGTGCCATCAGTGAATCAGACACGGGCAATCAGCCCCAGCATTTT.

V usage is TRBV5-1 and J usage is TRBJ1-4; possibly TRBD1 for D (5 bases). The germline V gene has CDR1 SGHRS and CDR2 YFSETQ. V gave up 3 bases and J gave up 0 bases, with 18 bases separating them. This CDR3 is 18 amino acids long. The CDR3 nucleotides read TGCGCCAGCAGCTCCGGGACTTGGCTTGTTGCAACTAATGAAAAACTGTTTTTT. It translates to CASSSGTWLVATNEKLFF.

This clone has only one observation. This CDR3 reads CASSPSLRDSEAFF. CDR3 nucleotide sequence: TGTGCCAGCTCACCCTCACTCCGGGACAGCGAAGCTTTCTTT. The chain is built from TRBV18 and TRBJ1-1; TRBD1 matches at 7 bases. Germline values: CDR1 KGHSH, CDR2 LQKENI. V shed 3 bases, J shed 8 bases, and the junction held 9 bases outside the gene matches. The CDR3 covers 14 residues.